This paragraph reports one TCR beta chain. Its antigen target is currently unknown. The record has no base qualities; no much larger clone is one base away. The CDR3 runs 14 residues from the cysteine to the phenylalanine. Only the CDR3 part of the read is kept: 42 bases, read in frame from the first base. V loses 1 base of germline sequence and J loses 0 bases, and the interval between the two ends is 6 bases. The CDR1 and CDR2 encoded by the germline V gene are LGHNT and FRNRAP. The immunoSEQ Assay was the method used to sequence TCRbeta CDR3 regions. After extraction, genomic DNA underwent amplification by bias-controlled multiplex PCR, followed by high-throughput sequencing. As for the original processing: Collapsing and filtering of sequences were performed to quantify the absolute abundance of each unique TCRbeta CDR3 region. T cell fraction was estimated by normalizing TCRbeta template counts to usable DNA, with usable DNA measured through amplification of reference genes found in all nucleated cells. Repertoire TCRs were annotated as SARS-CoV-2-specific when V gene, CDR3 amino acid sequence and J gene were exactly matched to a known reactive TCR set. The reference SARS-CoV-2 TCR set was obtained from MIRA and was filtered for enrichment in COVID-19-positive ImmuneCODE repertoires, whereby public or cross-reactive TCRs were removed. Using the MIRA antigens, annotated TCRs were further analysed by specific ORF or by position within an ORF. Breadth was defined as the number of annotated unique rearrangements divided by the total number of unique productive rearrangements, and depth was defined as the summed frequency of the annotated unique rearrangements. Two-sided Wilcoxon rank-sum tests were applied when comparing TCR breadth between groups. TCRdb's version of the immuneACCESS table is confined to in-frame rearrangements and falls short of the full clone set. An unresolved V gene accounts for under half of the shortfall where checked; the remainder is of unknown origin. The V and J calls and clone size are taken from that table; D and trimming were inferred from the DNA. This sample lists some 350,000 clones; about 85% were detected once. Of the sample, around 3.3% falls within the top ten clones.

Interpreted using the paper, the treatment or condition label stands for: around 19 received Ad26.COV2.S at low or high dose, single or two shots; about 5 received placebo; per-sample allocation not given. Repertoires of vaccine and placebo recipients were sequenced from samples taken on day 63 after the first injection. Cohort 1b enrolled 20 to 30 adults aged 18-55 years at a single site in Boston, USA, between 29 July and 7 August 2020. Ad26.COV2.S consisted of a replication-incompetent adenovirus type 26 vector by which a prefusion-stabilized SARS-CoV-2 spike protein from the original Wuhan strain was expressed. The data stem from a study of Ad26.COV2.S vaccination and SARS-CoV-2 variants (dated by TCRdb to about 2021). As for the study more broadly: Donors in the vaccine arm were drawn from COV1001, a multicentre, randomized, double-blind, placebo-controlled phase I-IIa trial testing Ad26.COV2.S in healthy adults. Dosing of Ad26.COV2.S was intramuscular, at either 5x10^10 or 1x10^11 viral particles, delivered as one shot or as two shots spaced 56 days apart. TCRbeta repertoire sequencing served as the tool for gauging how specific and how broad the SARS-CoV-2-reactive T cell receptors were following Ad26.COV2.S vaccination. The TCR-sequenced set comprised approximately 32 samples: around 20 Ad26.COV2.S vaccine recipients, 5 placebo recipients and 8 SARS-CoV-2 convalescent individuals. Participants in the trial were split at random into five groups of five each, receiving low-dose or high-dose Ad26.COV2.S once or twice, or else placebo on both occasions. Blinding of investigators to trial group allocation was maintained during experiments and outcome assessment.

Paper-wide results and their limitations: The study was not powered to compare responses between vaccine doses or regimens. Ad26.COV2.S recipients had higher spike-specific TCR breadth than placebo recipients (P = 0.0014). Comparable non-spike TCR breadth was observed between vaccine and placebo recipients, consistent with only spike being contained in the vaccine. Substantial breadth of spike-specific CD8+ and CD4+ T cell responses was reported after vaccination. According to the authors, total T cell responses may have been underestimated by the TCR breadth and depth analyses.

Material: peripheral blood, obtained in a trial of Ad26.COV2.S vaccine versus placebo. The rearranged chain carries TRBV12-5 and TRBJ2-5, with TRBD1 perhaps the D gene, on 6 matching bases. This receptor was taken from a person between 18 and 65 years old who received the Ad26.COV2.S COVID-19 vaccine or a placebo. The bases read TGTGCTAGTGGTTTGGGGACAGACCAAGAGACCCAGTACTTC. Translated, it reads CASGLGTDQETQYF.